This T cell receptor beta chain was identified during a study of vaccination effects on CD4 cells after COVID-19. Study summary: Samples came from a couple of convalescent patients 16 days and one week before vaccination.

Before sequencing, viral peptide pools were used by the ViraFEST assay to expand antigen-specific CD4+ T cells. Around day 10 of culture, CD4+ T cells were separated out. Between March and December 2020, the person had a SARS-CoV-2 infection that PCR confirmed. Culturing of under 2.5 million PBMC per well took place with around 9.4 IU/ml IL-2 and about 9.3 ug/ml peptides. Regarding the study as a whole: There was marked clonal contraction among infection- and vaccine-induced clones late after vaccination. Newly vaccine-induced clones made up most of the convalescents' post-vaccine spike-reactive clones.

The CDR3 contains 13 residues. Germline assignment: CDR1 LNHDA and CDR2 SQIVND (reference sequence). V dropped 6 bases and J dropped 7 bases, with 15 bases sitting between them. Only in-frame clones appear in the TCRdb table, and some are missing; sequencing was by immunoSEQ multiplex PCR. The sample contains roughly 25,000 clones, 77% of which appear only once. Of note for this clone: What it binds is not known.

The sample in question was CD4+ T cells from PBMCs cultured with HCoV-NL63 spike peptides, obtained before COVID-19 vaccination. J is TRBJ1-1 and V is TRBV19; D perhaps matches TRBD1 (5 bases). The clonotype was recovered from a human donor who had a prior SARS-CoV-2 infection. CDR3 region: CASSPSGFDEAFF. Written as DNA, the CDR3 is TGTGCCAGTAGCCCCTCAGGGTTCGATGAAGCTTTCTTT.